Presented here are 22 T cell receptor beta chains from one specimen sequenced in a study of T cells in narcolepsy. This table comes from immunoSEQ multiplex PCR, and its TCRdb copy is limited to in-frame clones, with some not included. This table holds around 27,000 clones, roughly four fifths found once. The specimen was CD45RA- memory CD4+ T cells from PBMCs. The receptors here all came from a human donor with narcolepsy.

This chain joins TRBV10-2 and TRBJ2-1; 9 nucleotides align to TRBD2. V was clipped by 7 bases and J by 5 bases; unmatched bases: 9. Germline-derived CDR1 and CDR2 are WSHSY and SAAADI. CDR3 size: 15 residues. The DNA of the CDR3 is TGCGCCAGCACCCAACGGCTAGCGGGAAACAATGAGCAGTTCTTC. This sequence encodes CASTQRLAGNNEQFF.

J is TRBJ1-4 and V is TRBV5-5; 8 bases are a match to TRBD1. This CDR3 region has 14 residues. In germline, CDR1 is SGHKS, CDR2 YYEKEE (reference sequence). V was clipped by 1 base and J by 11 bases; unmatched bases: 7. In nucleotides, the CDR3 is TGTGCCAGCAGCTTGAAGGACAGGGATTTCAAACTGTTTTTT. Translated, it gives CASSLKDRDFKLFF. The whole variable domain, remainder taken from reference TRBV5-5 and TRBJ1-4, is DAGVTQSPTHLIKTRGQQVTLRCSPISGHKSVSWYQQVLGQGPQFIFQYYEKEERGRGNFPDRFSARQFPNYSSELNVNALLLGDSALYLCASSLKDRDFKLFFGSGTQLSVL.

The chain combines TRBV5-4 with TRBJ2-7; possible D gene TRBD1, 6 bases. The CDR3 spans 14 residues. The germline V gene has CDR1 SGHNT and CDR2 YYREEE (reference sequence). The V gene lost 2 bases and the J gene lost 0 bases, with 9 bases spanning the gap. The CDR3 DNA follows: TGTGCCAGCAGCTTCAGGGGCAGCTCCTACGAGCAGTACTTC. Encoded protein: CASSFRGSSYEQYF. The full variable domain, rest sourced from reference TRBV5-4 and TRBJ2-7, is ETGVTQSPTHLIKTRGQQVTLRCSSQSGHNTVSWYQQALGQGPQFIFQYYREEENGRGNFPPRFSGLQFPNYSSELNVNALELDDSALYLCASSFRGSSYEQYFGPGTRLTVT.

The rearrangement joins TRBV2 to TRBJ2-3, with 9 positions matching TRBD1. After removal of 7 bases from V and 3 bases from J, the junction contained 5 bases not matched to a gene. CDR1 is SNHLY, CDR2 FYNNEI, per germline. The CDR3 runs 14 residues. The chain's CDR3 is CASTRTGVTDTQYF. The CDR3 DNA sequence: TGTGCCAGCACCAGGACAGGGGTTACAGATACGCAGTATTTT.

V and J are TRBV19 and TRBJ2-7; 8 nucleotides align to TRBD2. The junction had 7 bases not matched to a gene; V was cut back by 2 bases and J by 7 bases. The germline V gene encodes CDR1 LNHDA and CDR2 SQIVND (reference sequence). The CDR3 has 14 residues. CDR3 DNA sequence: TGTGCCAGTAGTATACTAGCGGGTGCATCGGAGCAGTACTTC. Translating it yields CASSILAGASEQYF.

Here the CDR3 reads CASSEALEDPQHF. Written as DNA, the CDR3 is TGTGCCAGCAGTGAAGCGTTGGAGGATCCCCAGCATTTT. The chain combines TRBV6-5 with TRBJ1-5, with no clear D. CDR1 and CDR2 from the germline V gene are MNHEY and SVGAGI. The CDR3 sequence is 13 residues long. Trimming removed 5 bases at V and 10 bases at J, with 15 bases between.

The chain joins TRBV7-9 to TRBJ2-7; a possible D gene is TRBD1 (6 bases). Germline values: CDR1 SEHNR, CDR2 FQNEAQ (reference sequence). The CDR3 is 14 residues long. V lost 7 bases and J 0 bases, leaving 13 bases between the germline ends. The CDR3 sequence is CASNRGQSSYEQYF. As DNA, the CDR3 is TGTGCCAGCAACCGAGGACAGAGCTCCTACGAGCAGTACTTC.

The chain is built from TRBV6-6 and TRBJ2-5; weak D call: TRBD2 (6 bases). This CDR3 has 15 amino acids. Trimming cost V 5 bases and J 4 bases, with 17 bases left between them. Germline V gene sequence: CDR1 MNHNY, CDR2 SVGAGI (reference sequence). This chain's CDR3 is CASSLEGPPGETQYF. CDR3 DNA sequence: TGTGCCAGCAGTCTGGAGGGACCTCCAGGAGAGACCCAGTACTTC.

V usage is TRBV28 and J usage is TRBJ1-3, with D perhaps matching TRBD1 (6 bases). Germline CDR1 and CDR2: MDHEN and SYDVKM. Trimming stripped 7 bases from V and 4 bases from J, with 14 bases between. This CDR3 has 14 residues. The CDR3 DNA reads TGTGCCAGCACCGGAGGGGGAATGGGAAACACCATATATTTT. Amino acids: CASTGGGMGNTIYF.

V usage is TRBV7-3 and J usage is TRBJ2-3; 10 bases align to TRBD2. The CDR3 consists of 16 residues. Germline CDR1 SGHTA, CDR2 FQGTGA. V was clipped by 5 bases and J by 6 bases; unmatched bases: 11. CDR3 region: CASSEGLASGHDTQYF. CDR3 DNA sequence: TGTGCCAGCAGCGAGGGACTAGCGAGCGGACACGATACGCAGTATTTT.

This sequence joins TRBV6-1 and TRBJ1-2; a weak D match, TRBD1 (6 bases). V dropped 6 bases and J dropped 8 bases, with 16 bases sitting between them. Per germline, CDR1 MNHNS and CDR2 SASEGT. The CDR3 contains 13 residues. For the CDR3, the DNA is TGTGCCAGCAGCCCGGGGGACACGCGGGGCTACACCTTC. Its protein product is CASSPGDTRGYTF.

The rearrangement joins TRBV5-1 to TRBJ2-7, with D unclear. The CDR3 is 14 amino acids. The V gene's germline CDR1 is SGHRS and CDR2 YFSETQ. V was shortened by 0 bases and J by 3 bases, with 10 bases between the two germline ends. In DNA form, the CDR3 reads TGCGCCAGCAGCTTGGATCGGTCAAACTACGAGCAGTACTTC. Translated, it gives CASSLDRSNYEQYF.

The chain employs TRBV9 and TRBJ1-1, with 7 bases aligning to TRBD1. J was trimmed by 5 bases and V by 4 bases; bases with no gene match: 11. The germline V gene has CDR1 SGDLS and CDR2 YYNGEE. This CDR3 is 15 amino acids long. This CDR3 is CASSRHTGTATEAFF. The CDR3 DNA reads TGTGCCAGCAGCAGACACACCGGGACAGCAACTGAAGCTTTCTTT.

The CDR3 loop is CASSIRQASTDTQYF. CDR3 nucleotides: TGCGCCAGCAGCATCCGACAGGCTAGCACAGATACGCAGTATTTT. The chain employs TRBV5-1 and TRBJ2-3, with D perhaps TRBD1 (6 bases). Germline V lookup: CDR1 SGHRS, CDR2 YFSETQ. This CDR3 is built from 15 residues. Trimming shortened V by 4 bases and J by 0 bases, and 12 bases separated the two germline ends.

In regard to this clone: At one end, the junction sequence differs from germline, possibly due to a read error. The J gene is TRBJ2-1, the V gene TRBV7-8; TRBD1 might be the D (6 bases). Germline V gene lookup returns CDR1 SGHVS and CDR2 FQNEAQ. The CDR3 loop spans 16 amino acids. The CDR3 reads CASSLDRPSSYNEQFF. CDR3 DNA: TGTGCCAGCAGTTTAGACAGGCCGAGCTCCTACAATGAGCAGTTCTTC.

This chain joins TRBV11-2 and TRBJ2-7; no definite D call. The CDR3 is made up of 14 amino acids. CDR1 is SGHAT, CDR2 FQNNGV, per germline. Trimming removed 1 base at V and 3 bases at J, with 10 bases between. The CDR3 region is CASSLVRPVYEQYF. The CDR3 bases are TGTGCCAGCAGCTTAGTACGGCCGGTCTACGAGCAGTACTTC. Combining the CDR3 with reference TRBV11-2 and TRBJ2-7 gives the whole variable domain EAGVAQSPRYKIIEKRQSVAFWCNPISGHATLYWYQQILGQGPKLLIQFQNNGVVDDSQLPKDRFSAERLKGVDSTLKIQPAKLEDSAVYLCASSLVRPVYEQYFGPGTRLTVT.

V gene TRBV5-1 combines with J gene TRBJ2-7; the match to TRBD2 covers 9 bases. The germline V gene has CDR1 SGHRS and CDR2 YFSETQ. After removal of 2 bases from V and 0 bases from J, the junction contained 15 bases not matched to a gene. The CDR3 covers 19 residues. CDR3 residues: CASSFQYGSGGHSSYEQYF. DNA for the CDR3: TGCGCCAGCAGCTTTCAGTACGGTAGCGGGGGACATAGCTCCTACGAGCAGTACTTC.

This clone has only a few counts. The chain has TRBV28 and TRBJ1-3; no definite D call. V was trimmed by 7 bases and J by 0 bases, leaving 7 bases between them. This CDR3 has 13 amino acids. Germline V gene sequence: CDR1 MDHEN, CDR2 SYDVKM. The CDR3 sequence is CASTESSGNTIYF. The CDR3, as DNA: TGTGCCAGCACAGAGAGCTCTGGAAACACCATATATTTT.

The rearrangement joins TRBV5-1 to TRBJ2-5; 10 bases align to TRBD1. V shed 4 bases, J shed 4 bases, and the junction held 7 bases outside the gene matches. The CDR3 extends over 15 amino acids. CDR1 SGHRS and CDR2 YFSETQ come from the germline V gene. The CDR3 nucleotides read TGCGCCAGCAGCGGGACAGGGGAATTTGCAGAGACCCAGTACTTC. It is translated as CASSGTGEFAETQYF.

The CDR3 region has the DNA TGTGCCAGCAGTGACTCGACAGGGCCAGATACGCAGTATTTT. Its translation: CASSDSTGPDTQYF. V usage is TRBV6-4 and J usage is TRBJ2-3; TRBD1 matches 7 bases. The V segment lost 0 bases and the J segment 4 bases; nucleotides outside the gene matches: 1. The CDR3 runs to 14 residues. Looked up from germline, CDR1 is MRHNA and CDR2 is SNTAGT.

V is TRBV5-6 and J is TRBJ1-1; the match to TRBD1 covers 7 bases. Looked up from germline, CDR1 is SGHDT and CDR2 is YYEEEE. The CDR3 is 16 amino acids. V trimming: 2 bases; J trimming: 3 bases; junction bases outside the gene matches: 10. As DNA, the CDR3 is TGTGCCAGCAGCTTATTCCCGACAGGGAGGGACACTGAAGCTTTCTTT. Protein: CASSLFPTGRDTEAFF.

J is TRBJ2-7 and V is TRBV18; maybe TRBD1 (6 bases). Germline CDR1 KGHSH, CDR2 LQKENI. The CDR3 runs to 14 residues. V gave up 6 bases and J gave up 1 base, with 13 bases separating them. The DNA of the CDR3 is TGTGCCAGCTCGCCTCTACAGGGTTCCTACGAGCAGTACTTC. Protein: CASSPLQGSYEQYF.